This T cell receptor (beta chain) originates from a study of blood T cell repertoires in COVID-19. Study context: The samples span acute and convalescent COVID-19 from the United States, Italy and Spain.

Germline lookup yields CDR1 SGHTA and CDR2 FQGNSA. V was trimmed by 0 bases and J by 5 bases, leaving 11 bases between them. The CDR3 is 15 residues long. TCRdb keeps only in-frame clones here, not all; method: immunoSEQ multiplex PCR. The repertoire holds some 530,000 clones, with 80% to 90% as singletons. The V call is TRBV7-2, the J call TRBJ2-1, with D unclear. Sequenced material: peripheral blood. The clonotype originates from a human donor in a cohort sampled during active COVID-19. Here the CDR3 DNA reads TGTGCCAGCAGCTTAGCGGCGCGGCGCCACAATGAGCAGTTCTTC. Protein product: CASSLAARRHNEQFF.